This record covers a single TCR beta chain. These data belong to a study of blood T cell repertoires in COVID-19. Study-level information: Material from acute and convalescent COVID-19 was sourced from the United States, Italy and Spain.

Germline V gives CDR1 KGHSH, CDR2 LQKENI. This CDR3 region has 16 residues. V lost 4 bases to trimming and J lost 4 bases; unmatched junction nucleotides: 8. In the study's own analysis: Amplified reference gene primers provided the basis for estimating nucleated cell counts. Data came from immunoSEQ multiplex PCR; TCRdb stores just in-frame clones and leaves some out. The D gene and trimming were derived from the DNA, and the V and J assignments and clone size from that table. The data contain 250,000 to 350,000 clones, about 85% of them singletons. V usage is TRBV18 and J usage is TRBJ2-3; 10 positions match TRBD2. The sample consisted of peripheral blood. The origin of this receptor is a human donor with COVID-19, enrolled during active disease. The donor label of this sample is uncertain. This CDR3 reads CASSLLTGLAADTQYF. CDR3 DNA sequence: TGTGCCAGCTCACTACTCACAGGACTAGCGGCAGATACGCAGTATTTT.